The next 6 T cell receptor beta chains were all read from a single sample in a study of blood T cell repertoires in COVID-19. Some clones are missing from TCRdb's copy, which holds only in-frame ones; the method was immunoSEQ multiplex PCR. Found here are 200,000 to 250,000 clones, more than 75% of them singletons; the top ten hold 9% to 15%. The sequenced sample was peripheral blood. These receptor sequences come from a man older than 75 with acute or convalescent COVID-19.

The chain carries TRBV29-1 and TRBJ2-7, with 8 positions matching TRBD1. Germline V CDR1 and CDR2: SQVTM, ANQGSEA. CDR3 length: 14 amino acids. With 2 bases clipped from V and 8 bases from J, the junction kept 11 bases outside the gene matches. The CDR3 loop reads CSVEPDRGNPKQYF. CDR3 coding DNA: TGCAGCGTTGAACCAGACAGGGGAAACCCTAAGCAGTACTTC.

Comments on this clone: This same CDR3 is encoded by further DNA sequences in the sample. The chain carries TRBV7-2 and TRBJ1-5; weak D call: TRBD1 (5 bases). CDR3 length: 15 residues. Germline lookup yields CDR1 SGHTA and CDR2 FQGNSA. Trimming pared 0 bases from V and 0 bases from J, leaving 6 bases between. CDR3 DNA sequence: TGTGCCAGCAGCTTAGCGGGGGGTAGCAATCAGCCCCAGCATTTT. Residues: CASSLAGGSNQPQHF. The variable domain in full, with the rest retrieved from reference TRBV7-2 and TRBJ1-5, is GAGVSQSPSNKVTEKGKDVELRCDPISGHTALYWYRQSLGQGLEFLIYFQGNSAPDKSGLPSDRFSAERTGGSVSTLTIQRTQQEDSAVYLCASSLAGGSNQPQHFGDGTRLSIL.

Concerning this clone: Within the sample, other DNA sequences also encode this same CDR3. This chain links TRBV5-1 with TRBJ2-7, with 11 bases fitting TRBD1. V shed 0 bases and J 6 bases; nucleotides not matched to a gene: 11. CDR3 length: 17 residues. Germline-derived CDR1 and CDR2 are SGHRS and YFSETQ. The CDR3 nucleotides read TGCGCCAGCAGCTTGGTCGGAGGGACAGGGGGTTGGGGCGAGCAGTACTTC. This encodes CASSLVGGTGGWGEQYF.

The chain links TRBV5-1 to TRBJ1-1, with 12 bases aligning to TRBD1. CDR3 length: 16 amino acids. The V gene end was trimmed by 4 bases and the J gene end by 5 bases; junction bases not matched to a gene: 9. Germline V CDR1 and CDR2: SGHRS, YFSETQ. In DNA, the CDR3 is TGCGCCAGCAGCATCGCCGGGACAGGGGGCGGTACTGAAGCTTTCTTT. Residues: CASSIAGTGGGTEAFF.

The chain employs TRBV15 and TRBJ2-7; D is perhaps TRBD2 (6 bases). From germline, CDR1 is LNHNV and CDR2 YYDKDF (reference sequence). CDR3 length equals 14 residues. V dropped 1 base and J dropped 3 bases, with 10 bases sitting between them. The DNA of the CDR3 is TGTGCCACCAGCAGAGGTACTAGCAACTACGAGCAGTACTTC. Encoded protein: CATSRGTSNYEQYF. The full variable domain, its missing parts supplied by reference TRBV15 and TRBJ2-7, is DAMVIQNPRYQVTQFGKPVTLSCSQTLNHNVMYWYQQKSSQAPKLLFHYYDKDFNNEADTPDNFQSRRPNTSFCFLDIRSPGLGDTAMYLCATSRGTSNYEQYFGPGTRLTVT.

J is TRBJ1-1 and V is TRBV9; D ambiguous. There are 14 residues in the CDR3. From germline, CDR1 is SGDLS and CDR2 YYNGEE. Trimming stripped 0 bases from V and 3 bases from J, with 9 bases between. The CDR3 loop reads CASSVDGGYTEAFF. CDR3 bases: TGTGCCAGCAGCGTAGACGGCGGATACACTGAAGCTTTCTTT.